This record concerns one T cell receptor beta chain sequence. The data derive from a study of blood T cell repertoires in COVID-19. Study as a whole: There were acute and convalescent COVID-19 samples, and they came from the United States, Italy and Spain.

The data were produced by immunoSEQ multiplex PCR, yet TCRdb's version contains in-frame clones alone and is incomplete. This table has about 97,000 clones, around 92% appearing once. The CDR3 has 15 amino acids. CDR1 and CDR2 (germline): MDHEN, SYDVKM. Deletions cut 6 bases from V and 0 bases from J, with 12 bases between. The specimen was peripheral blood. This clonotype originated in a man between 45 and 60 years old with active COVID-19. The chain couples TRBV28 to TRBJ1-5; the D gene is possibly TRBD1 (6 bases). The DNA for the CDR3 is TGTGCCAGCAGGAAAACAGGGAATAGCAATCAGCCCCAGCATTTT. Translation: CASRKTGNSNQPQHF.